The 3 T cell receptor beta chains reported below all come from one sample, sequenced in a study of early T cells in non-severe SARS-CoV-2 infection. TCRdb reanalysed the 5' RACE reads using MiXCR and keeps one entry per CDR3 protein. The table records tens of thousands of distinct CDR3 sequences, about 14% of them present only once. Specimen: whole blood. The source is an adult who was a healthcare worker with PCR-confirmed SARS-CoV-2 infection or an uninfected control (not recorded which).

The J gene is TRBJ1-2, the V gene TRBV29-1; D unresolved. The CDR3 contains 12 residues. Germline CDR1 and CDR2: SQVTM and ANQGSEA. V lost 4 bases and J 4 bases, leaving 10 bases between the germline ends. Written as DNA, the CDR3 is TGCAGCGTTGGAGACGGACCCTATGGCTACACCTTC. It encodes CSVGDGPYGYTF.

This rearrangement joins TRBV6-2 or TRBV6-3 to TRBJ2-2, with a tentative D call TRBD2 (5 bases). CDR1 is MNHEY and CDR2 is SVGEGT in the germline V gene. Trimming removed 2 bases from V and 1 base from J, with 8 bases in between. The CDR3 spans 15 residues. The CDR3 spells CASSYPGKNTGELFF. CDR3 coding DNA: TGTGCCAGCAGTTACCCCGGGAAGAACACCGGGGAGCTGTTTTTT.

This clonotype was seen only a few times. V usage is TRBV11-1 and J usage is TRBJ2-5; D possibly corresponds to TRBD1 (5 bases). Per the germline V gene, CDR1 is SGHAT and CDR2 is FQDESV (reference sequence). The V end lost 5 bases, the J end lost 3 bases, and 13 bases lay between the germline ends. This CDR3 comprises 14 residues. Written as DNA, the CDR3 is TGTGCCAGCAGCCTGCGCCTAGGGGAAGAGACCCAGTACTTC. This encodes CASSLRLGEETQYF.